Presented here are 20 T cell receptor beta chains from one specimen sequenced in a study of T cell responses to AZD1222 COVID-19 vaccine. The protocol was immunoSEQ multiplex PCR, while the TCRdb copy is restricted to in-frame clones and leaves out a portion. Among roughly 150,000 clones, roughly 84% were seen once, and the ten largest hold over 4%. Here the sequenced sample was peripheral blood, taken on day 0 of AZD1222 vaccination. These receptor sequences come from an adult in good health.

CDR3 nucleotide sequence: TGTGCCAGCAGTGCGAGAACAGGGCTGCCCGGAAACACCATATATTTT. This translates into CASSARTGLPGNTIYF. This chain uses TRBV25-1 with TRBJ1-3, with D tentatively TRBD1 (6 bases). The CDR3 runs 16 residues. With 4 bases removed from V and 4 bases from J, the gap between germline ends came to 17 bases. CDR1 and CDR2 (germline): MGHDK, SYGVNS.

V is TRBV6-5 and J is TRBJ1-3; 7 nucleotides line up with TRBD1. Trimming removed 5 bases from V and 2 bases from J; junction bases left unmatched: 3. The V gene's germline CDR1 is MNHEY and CDR2 SVGAGI. The CDR3 contains 14 residues. This CDR3 reads CASSQGGTGNTIYF. The CDR3 coding sequence is TGTGCCAGCAGTCAGGGGGGCACTGGAAACACCATATATTTT.

In its sample, this clone was seen once. The V call is TRBV3-1 (or the pseudogene TRBV3-2), the J call TRBJ2-7, with a tentative D call TRBD2 (6 bases). The V end lost 3 bases, the J end lost 2 bases, and 20 bases lay between the germline ends. Germline assignment: CDR1 LGHDT and CDR2 YNNKEL (reference sequence). CDR3 size: 17 residues. CDR3 DNA sequence: TGTGCCAGCAGCCAGGGCTTGTGGGGCGGGGCTGCCTACGAGCAGTACTTC. Protein sequence: CASSQGLWGGAAYEQYF.

J is TRBJ1-1 and V is TRBV27; 7 nucleotides line up with TRBD1. Unmatched junction bases numbered 10, after V lost 5 bases and J lost 4 bases. The germline gives CDR1 MNHEY, CDR2 SMNVEV (reference sequence). The CDR3 is made up of 15 amino acids. The CDR3 region is CASSERQGRSTEAFF. CDR3 coding DNA: TGTGCCAGCAGTGAACGACAGGGTCGGAGCACTGAAGCTTTCTTT.

This chain uses TRBV5-1 with TRBJ2-7, with 8 bases fitting TRBD1. The germline V gene encodes CDR1 SGHRS and CDR2 YFSETQ. J lost 4 bases, V lost 4 bases, and 13 bases had no gene match. The CDR3 loop spans 16 amino acids. The CDR3 loop reads CASSPQPGGDFYEQYF. The CDR3 bases are TGCGCCAGCAGCCCACAGCCAGGGGGCGATTTTTACGAGCAGTACTTC.

The rearrangement links TRBV28 to TRBJ1-5; D not certain. This CDR3 has 13 residues. V lost 6 bases, J lost 0 bases, and 6 bases lay in between. Germline assignment: CDR1 MDHEN and CDR2 SYDVKM. This CDR3 reads CASRYSSNQPQHF. CDR3 coding DNA: TGTGCCAGCAGGTATAGTAGCAATCAGCCCCAGCATTTT.

The chain links TRBV7-8 to TRBJ2-1; TRBD1 or TRBD2 may be the D gene (6 bases each). Trimming left V 0 bases short and J 6 bases short, with 15 bases between. From germline, CDR1 is SGHVS and CDR2 FQNEAQ. The CDR3 covers 16 residues. The CDR3 nucleotides are TGTGCCAGCAGCTTAGCCGGGGGCTGGGAGGCCAATGAGCAGTTCTTC. Amino acids: CASSLAGGWEANEQFF.

CDR3 in amino acids: CASRDDRVAHGYTF. Here the CDR3 DNA reads TGTGCCAGCAGGGACGACAGGGTAGCCCATGGCTACACCTTC. The chain carries TRBV2 and TRBJ1-2; 7 bases map to TRBD1. There are 14 residues in the CDR3. Germline values: CDR1 SNHLY, CDR2 FYNNEI. V was clipped by 6 bases and J by 6 bases; unmatched bases: 10.

This clone was picked up one time. The same CDR3 arises from other DNA sequences in this sample as well. The chain is built from TRBV6-5 and TRBJ1-1; the D is unclear. Germline CDR1 is MNHEY and CDR2 is SVGAGI. The CDR3 consists of 13 residues. V was cut by 2 bases and J by 4 bases, with 8 bases left in between. CDR3 in DNA: TGTGCCAGCAGTTACAGTCGTGGCACTGAAGCTTTCTTT. Protein sequence: CASSYSRGTEAFF.

This clone was seen only once. CDR3 coding DNA: TGTGCCAGTAGTATAGGTGGACAGTCACTAGTCAGCACTGAAGCTTTCTTT. This encodes CASSIGGQSLVSTEAFF. The V and J genes are TRBV19 and TRBJ1-1, with D possibly TRBD1 on 6 matching bases. The CDR3 extends over 17 amino acids. Germline CDR1 reads LNHDA; CDR2 reads SQIVND (reference sequence). The V and J ends lost 1 base and 4 bases respectively, with 19 bases between them. The entire variable domain, with the rest obtained from reference TRBV19 and TRBJ1-1, is as follows: DGGITQSPKYLFRKEGQNVTLSCEQNLNHDAMYWYRQDPGQGLRLIYYSQIVNDFQKGDIAEGYSVSREKKESFPLTVTSAQKNPTAFYLCASSIGGQSLVSTEAFFGQGTRLTVV.

V and J are TRBV5-1 and TRBJ2-1; D is ambiguous. Germline CDR1 reads SGHRS; CDR2 reads YFSETQ. V was cut by 0 bases and J by 6 bases, with 7 bases left in between. The CDR3 loop spans 13 amino acids. The CDR3 reads CASSLAQINEQFF. As DNA, the CDR3 is TGCGCCAGCAGCTTGGCACAGATCAATGAGCAGTTCTTC.

V is TRBV18 and J is TRBJ1-2; D is possibly TRBD1 (6 bases). This CDR3 spans 14 amino acids. The V gene's germline CDR1 is KGHSH and CDR2 LQKENI. The germline V and J ends were trimmed by 8 bases and 3 bases, with 16 bases remaining between them. The CDR3 region is CASTPGGLYYGYTF. CDR3 bases: TGTGCCAGCACGCCCGGGGGGCTGTACTATGGCTACACCTTC.

The rearrangement links TRBV6-1 to TRBJ1-2, with unresolved D. The CDR3 sequence is 16 residues long. Germline CDR1 MNHNS, CDR2 SASEGT. V was pared by 1 base and J by 1 base, with 13 bases between. The CDR3, as DNA: TGTGCCAGCAGTGAAGGGGAGAGCCCAATTAACTATGGCTACACCTTC. Translated, it gives CASSEGESPINYGYTF.

The CDR3 region is CASSPDGPNSPLHF. The CDR3 DNA reads as TGTGCCAGCAGCCCGGACGGGCCAAATTCACCCCTCCACTTT. The chain carries TRBV5-4 and TRBJ1-6; D is undetermined. Trimming pared 4 bases from V and 7 bases from J, leaving 12 bases between. From germline, CDR1 is SGHNT and CDR2 YYREEE (reference sequence). There are 14 residues in the CDR3.

V usage is TRBV15 and J usage is TRBJ1-5; D perhaps matches TRBD1 (5 bases). V shed 0 bases and J shed 11 bases, with 8 bases lying between them. This CDR3 has 12 residues. Germline CDR1 LNHNV, CDR2 YYDKDF (reference sequence). CDR3: CATSRDRGTQHF. CDR3 nucleotides: TGTGCCACCAGCAGAGATCGGGGGACCCAGCATTTT.

This clone came up a few times. Additional DNA sequences in this sample encode the identical CDR3. The rearrangement links TRBV4-1 to TRBJ1-5; 7 bases agree with TRBD1. In germline, CDR1 is MGHRA, CDR2 YSYEKL. The CDR3 totals 15 residues. V shed 3 bases and J 4 bases; nucleotides not matched to a gene: 6. The CDR3: CASSHAGTANQPQHF. The CDR3 DNA reads as TGCGCCAGCAGCCACGCCGGGACAGCAAATCAGCCCCAGCATTTT.

The gene calls are TRBV4-2 and TRBJ2-3; D may be TRBD1 (6 bases). Germline values: CDR1 LGHNA, CDR2 YNFKEQ. CDR3 length equals 16 residues. V was cut by 4 bases and J by 0 bases, with 14 bases left in between. The CDR3 is CASSLEQGGSTDTQYF. Here the CDR3 DNA reads TGTGCCAGCAGCCTGGAACAAGGGGGTAGCACAGATACGCAGTATTTT.

V and J are TRBV12-3 or TRBV12-4 and TRBJ1-2, with D perhaps matching TRBD1 (5 bases). The ends were cut back, 1 base at V and 6 bases at J, with 9 bases in the middle. The CDR3 is 13 amino acids. DNA of the CDR3: TGTGCCAGCAGTTTAGGGGCAGGGAATGGCTACACCTTC. It codes for CASSLGAGNGYTF.

The chain uses TRBV5-6 and TRBJ1-6, with TRBD1 identical over 7 bases. The CDR3 consists of 15 residues. J gave up 7 bases and V 2 bases, and 6 bases lay outside the gene matches. CDR1 and CDR2 (germline): SGHDT, YYEEEE. The CDR3 DNA reads as TGTGCCAGCAGCTTAGGGGGCCGGGGAAATTCACCCCTCCACTTT. Protein product: CASSLGGRGNSPLHF.

J is TRBJ1-4 and V is TRBV28; D gene uncertain. The V end lost 8 bases, the J end lost 2 bases, and 15 bases lay between the germline ends. This CDR3 has 15 amino acids. Germline CDR1 MDHEN, CDR2 SYDVKM. The CDR3 sequence is CASFGRRYTNEKLFF. As DNA, the CDR3 is TGTGCCAGCTTTGGCAGGCGGTACACTAATGAAAAACTGTTTTTT.